The T cell receptor (beta chain) under discussion was sequenced for a study of spatial heterogeneity in lung cancer. Across the whole study: A module score for T cells, taken from matched bulk RNA-seq, correlated strongly with TCR transcript counts in tumor regions.

CDR1 and CDR2 from the germline V gene are SGHRS and YFSETQ. There are 16 residues in the CDR3. J lost 8 bases, V lost 1 base, and 8 bases had no gene match. Time point defined: sample taken at primary tumor resection. The cohort: approximately 66 early-stage, untreated non-small cell lung cancer patients. Researchers sequenced whole RNA taken from tumor, nontumor lung or frozen PBMC without sorting. This clonotype was observed at least ten times. The antigen remains undetermined. On each TCR cDNA molecule, a unique molecular identifier was present. TCRdb analysed the 5' RACE reads with MiXCR anew, one entry per CDR3 protein. The table shows some 16,000 distinct CDR3 sequences, with over 6.5% occurring only once. The study's findings and limits: The study found that expanded intratumoral alpha and beta TCR counts tracked tumor mutation counts.

The J gene is TRBJ2-1, the V gene TRBV5-1, with 11 bases aligning to TRBD2. This specimen consisted of lung tumor tissue, obtained at surgery. The clonotype originates from a female donor with early-stage non-small cell lung cancer. CDR3 loop: CASSLMSSGGPDEQFF. The CDR3 DNA follows: TGCGCCAGCAGCTTGATGTCTAGCGGGGGGCCCGATGAGCAGTTCTTC.